This T cell receptor (beta chain) was sequenced during a study of blood T cell repertoires in COVID-19. Study-level information: Sites across the United States, Italy and Spain contributed samples from acute and convalescent COVID-19. T cells, B-cell-depleted T cells, or PBMCs supplied cDNA or gDNA.

The CDR3 runs to 14 residues. Trimming removed 1 base at V and 2 bases at J, with 7 bases between. The germline gives CDR1 SGHTA, CDR2 FQGNSA. Methods used by the authors: Scientists estimated how many nucleated cells there were by amplifying reference gene primers. Repertoires were generated with immunoSEQ multiplex PCR, while TCRdb's copy carries only in-frame clones and drops some. V and J calls and clone size are those listed in that table; D and trimming were worked out from the DNA. The data show 60,000 to 95,000 clones, with 87% seen just once and 5% to 8% held by the top ten. The TCR sequence derives from a woman between 45 and 65 years old with acute or convalescent COVID-19. The specimen sequenced was peripheral blood. The chain carries TRBV7-2 and TRBJ2-3; D gene unclear. CDR3 residues: CASSLDISTDTQYF. The CDR3 DNA sequence: TGTGCCAGCAGCTTAGACATTTCCACAGATACGCAGTATTTT.